This entry is about one TCR beta chain. The data are from a study of monozygotic twins with inflammatory bowel disease. This CDR3 is 13 amino acids long. In germline, CDR1 is SGHNT, CDR2 YYREEE (reference sequence). Template switching appended UMIs that held a 6-nucleotide sample barcode. TCRdb re-called the 5' RACE reads; every CDR3 protein appears as one record, without DNA. Its table records about 300,000 distinct CDR3 sequences. The clonotype originates from a human donor with ulcerative colitis or Crohn's disease, or a healthy co-twin of an affected twin (not recorded which). The J gene is TRBJ1-1, the V gene TRBV5-4; lacking DNA, the TRBD1 call made by TCRdb goes unchecked. Sequenced input: blood. The CDR3 sequence: CARSLGGTGEAFF.